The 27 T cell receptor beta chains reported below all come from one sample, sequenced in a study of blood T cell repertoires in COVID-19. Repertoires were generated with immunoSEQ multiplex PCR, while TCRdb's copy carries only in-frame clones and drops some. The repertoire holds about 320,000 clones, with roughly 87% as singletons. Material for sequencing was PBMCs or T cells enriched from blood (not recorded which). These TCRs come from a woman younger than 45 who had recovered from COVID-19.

DNA of the CDR3: TGTGCCAGCAGACGGACAGCCTATGGCTACACCTTC. Translating gives CASRRTAYGYTF. V gene TRBV2 combines with J gene TRBJ1-2, with D tentatively TRBD1 (6 bases). The V gene's germline CDR1 is SNHLY and CDR2 FYNNEI. The CDR3 spans 12 residues. The V end lost 6 bases, the J end lost 4 bases, and 9 bases lay between the germline ends.

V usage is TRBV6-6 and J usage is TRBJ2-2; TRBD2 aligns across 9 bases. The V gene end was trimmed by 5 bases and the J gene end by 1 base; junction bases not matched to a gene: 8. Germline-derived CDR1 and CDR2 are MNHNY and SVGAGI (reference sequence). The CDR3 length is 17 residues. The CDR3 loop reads CASSPPTSGLNTGELFF. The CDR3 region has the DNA TGTGCCAGCAGTCCACCAACTAGCGGGCTGAACACCGGGGAGCTGTTTTTT.

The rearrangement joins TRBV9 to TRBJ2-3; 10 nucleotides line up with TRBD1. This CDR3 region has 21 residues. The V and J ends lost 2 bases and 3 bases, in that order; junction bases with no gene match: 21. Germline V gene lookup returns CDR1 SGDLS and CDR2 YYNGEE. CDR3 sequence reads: CASSVDPGQGWSKRSTDTQYF. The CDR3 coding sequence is TGTGCCAGCAGCGTTGACCCGGGACAGGGGTGGTCTAAGAGGAGTACAGATACGCAGTATTTT.

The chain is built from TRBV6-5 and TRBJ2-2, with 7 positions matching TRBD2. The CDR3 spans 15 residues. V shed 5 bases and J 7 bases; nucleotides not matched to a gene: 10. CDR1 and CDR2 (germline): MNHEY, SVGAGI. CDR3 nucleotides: TGTGCCAGCAGTCCCGTGGGGGGGAACCACGGGGAGCTGTTTTTT. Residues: CASSPVGGNHGELFF.

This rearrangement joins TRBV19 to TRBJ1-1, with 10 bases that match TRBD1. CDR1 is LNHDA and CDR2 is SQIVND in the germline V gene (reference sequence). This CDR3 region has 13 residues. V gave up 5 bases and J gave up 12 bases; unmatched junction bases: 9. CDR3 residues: CASSARQGANSFF. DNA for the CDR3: TGTGCCAGTAGTGCCAGACAGGGGGCGAATTCTTTCTTT.

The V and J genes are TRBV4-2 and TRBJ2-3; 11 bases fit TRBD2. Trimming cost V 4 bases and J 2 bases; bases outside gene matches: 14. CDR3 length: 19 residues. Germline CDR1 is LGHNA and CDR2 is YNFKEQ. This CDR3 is CASSRRGPLTSGNTDTQYF. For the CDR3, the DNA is TGTGCCAGCAGCCGGCGGGGGCCTTTGACTAGCGGGAACACAGATACGCAGTATTTT.

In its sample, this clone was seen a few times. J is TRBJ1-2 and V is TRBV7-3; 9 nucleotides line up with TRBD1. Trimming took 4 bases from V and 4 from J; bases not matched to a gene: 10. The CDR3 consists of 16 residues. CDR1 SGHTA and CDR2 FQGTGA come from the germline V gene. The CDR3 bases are TGTGCCAGCAGCTCGGACAGGGGCCGCTTCGGCTATGGCTACACCTTC. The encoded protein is CASSSDRGRFGYGYTF.

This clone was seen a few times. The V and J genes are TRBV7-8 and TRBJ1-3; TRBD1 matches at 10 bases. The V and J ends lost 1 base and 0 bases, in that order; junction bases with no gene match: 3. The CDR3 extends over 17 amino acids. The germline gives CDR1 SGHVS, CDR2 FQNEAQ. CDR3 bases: TGTGCCAGCAGCTTAGGACAGGGGGCTCACTCTGGAAACACCATATATTTT. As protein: CASSLGQGAHSGNTIYF.

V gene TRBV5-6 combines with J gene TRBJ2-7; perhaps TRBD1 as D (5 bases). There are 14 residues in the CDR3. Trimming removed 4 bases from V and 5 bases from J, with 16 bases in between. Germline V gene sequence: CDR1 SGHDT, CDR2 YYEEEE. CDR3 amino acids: CASSTGHRDNEQYF. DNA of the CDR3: TGTGCCAGCAGCACTGGACACAGAGACAACGAGCAGTACTTC.

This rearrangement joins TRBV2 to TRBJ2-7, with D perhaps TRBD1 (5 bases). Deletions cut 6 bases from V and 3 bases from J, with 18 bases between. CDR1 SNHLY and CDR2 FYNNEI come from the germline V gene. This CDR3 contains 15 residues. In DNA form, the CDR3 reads TGTGCCAGCAGCACCCCAAGGGGCGGATACTACGAGCAGTACTTC. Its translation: CASSTPRGGYYEQYF.

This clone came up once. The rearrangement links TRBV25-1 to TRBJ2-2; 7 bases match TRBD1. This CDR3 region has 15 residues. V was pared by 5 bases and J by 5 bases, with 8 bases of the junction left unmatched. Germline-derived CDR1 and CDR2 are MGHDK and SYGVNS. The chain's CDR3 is CASSPGRGSTGELFF. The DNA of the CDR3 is TGTGCCAGCAGTCCAGGCAGGGGGTCTACCGGGGAGCTGTTTTTT.

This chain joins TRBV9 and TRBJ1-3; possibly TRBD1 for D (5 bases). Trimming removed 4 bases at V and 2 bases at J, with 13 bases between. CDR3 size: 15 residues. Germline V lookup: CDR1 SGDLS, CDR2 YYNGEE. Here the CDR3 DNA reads TGTGCCAGCAGCAAGGCACGGGGGACTGGAAACACCATATATTTT. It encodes CASSKARGTGNTIYF. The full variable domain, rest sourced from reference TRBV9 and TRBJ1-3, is DSGVTQTPKHLITATGQRVTLRCSPRSGDLSVYWYQQSLDQGLQFLIQYYNGEERAKGNILERFSAQQFPDLHSELNLSSLELGDSALYFCASSKARGTGNTIYFGEGSWLTVV.

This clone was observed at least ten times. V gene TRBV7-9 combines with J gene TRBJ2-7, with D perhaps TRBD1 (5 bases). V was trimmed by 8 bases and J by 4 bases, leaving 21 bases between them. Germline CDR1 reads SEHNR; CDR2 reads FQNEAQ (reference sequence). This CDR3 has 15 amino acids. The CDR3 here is CASRAPGPLEYEQYF. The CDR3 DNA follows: TGTGCCAGCCGGGCCCCAGGGCCACTCGAATACGAGCAGTACTTC.

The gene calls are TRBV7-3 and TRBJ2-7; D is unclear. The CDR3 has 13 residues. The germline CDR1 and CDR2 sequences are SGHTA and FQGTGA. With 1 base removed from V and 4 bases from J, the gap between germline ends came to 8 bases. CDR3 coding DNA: TGTGCCAGCAGCTTAAATCCTCGTTACGAGCAGTACTTC. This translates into CASSLNPRYEQYF. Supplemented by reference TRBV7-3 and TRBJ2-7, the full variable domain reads GAGVSQTPSNKVTEKGKYVELRCDPISGHTALYWYRQSLGQGPEFLIYFQGTGAADDSGLPNDRFFAVRPEGSVSTLKIQRTERGDSAVYLCASSLNPRYEQYFGPGTRLTVT.

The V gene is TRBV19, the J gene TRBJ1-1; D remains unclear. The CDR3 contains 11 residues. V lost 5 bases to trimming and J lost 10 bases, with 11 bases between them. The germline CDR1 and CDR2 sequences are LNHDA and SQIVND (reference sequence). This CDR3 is CASSEGIGAFF. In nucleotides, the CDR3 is TGTGCCAGTAGTGAGGGAATTGGAGCTTTCTTT.

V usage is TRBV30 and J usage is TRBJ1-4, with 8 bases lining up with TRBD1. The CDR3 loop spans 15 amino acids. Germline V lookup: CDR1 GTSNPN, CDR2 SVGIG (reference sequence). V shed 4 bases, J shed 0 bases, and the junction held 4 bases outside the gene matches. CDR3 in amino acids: CAWNRDRSTNEKLFF. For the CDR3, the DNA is TGTGCCTGGAACCGGGACAGGTCAACTAATGAAAAACTGTTTTTT. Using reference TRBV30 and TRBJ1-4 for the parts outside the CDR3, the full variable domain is SQTIHQWPATLVQPVGSPLSLECTVEGTSNPNLYWYRQAAGRGLQLLFYSVGIGQISSEVPQNLSASRPQDRQFILSSKKLLLSDSGFYLCAWNRDRSTNEKLFFGSGTQLSVL.

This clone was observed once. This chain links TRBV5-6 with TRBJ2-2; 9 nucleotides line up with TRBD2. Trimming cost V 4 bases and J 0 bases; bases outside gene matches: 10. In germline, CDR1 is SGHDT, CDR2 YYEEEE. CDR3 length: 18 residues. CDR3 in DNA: TGTGCCAGCAGCCCCAGGACTAGCGCCATTCCGAACACCGGGGAGCTGTTTTTT. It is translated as CASSPRTSAIPNTGELFF.

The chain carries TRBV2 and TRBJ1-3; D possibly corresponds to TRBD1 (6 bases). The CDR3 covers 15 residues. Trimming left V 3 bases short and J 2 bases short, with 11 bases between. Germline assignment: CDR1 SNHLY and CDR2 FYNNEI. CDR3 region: CASSDVGGAGNTIYF. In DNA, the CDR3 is TGTGCCAGCAGTGATGTAGGGGGTGCTGGAAACACCATATATTTT.

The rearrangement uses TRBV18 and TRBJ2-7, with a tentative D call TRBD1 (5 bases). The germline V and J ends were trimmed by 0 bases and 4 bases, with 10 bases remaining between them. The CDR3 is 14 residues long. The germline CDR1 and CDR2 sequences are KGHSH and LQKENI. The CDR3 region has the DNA TGTGCCAGCTCACCACCAGGGGTGTCGTACGAGCAGTACTTC. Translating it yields CASSPPGVSYEQYF.

Here the CDR3 reads CASGTGVRPLHF. The CDR3 DNA follows: TGTGCCAGCGGGACAGGGGTTCGACCCCTCCACTTT. V gene TRBV2 combines with J gene TRBJ1-6; 10 bases map to TRBD1. V gave up 8 bases and J gave up 12 bases; unmatched junction bases: 4. The CDR3 totals 12 residues. Germline CDR1 SNHLY, CDR2 FYNNEI.

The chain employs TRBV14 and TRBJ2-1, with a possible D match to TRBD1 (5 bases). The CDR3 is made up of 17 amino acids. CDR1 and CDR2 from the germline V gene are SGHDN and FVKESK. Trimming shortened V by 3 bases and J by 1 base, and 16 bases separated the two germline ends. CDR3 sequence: CASSHTPTGRSYNEQFF. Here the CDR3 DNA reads TGTGCCAGCAGCCACACGCCCACAGGTCGTTCCTACAATGAGCAGTTCTTC.

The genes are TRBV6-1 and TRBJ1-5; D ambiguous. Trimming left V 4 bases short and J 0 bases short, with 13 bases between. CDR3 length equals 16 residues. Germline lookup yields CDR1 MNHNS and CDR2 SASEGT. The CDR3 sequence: CASSAEPMYSNQPQHF. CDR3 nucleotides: TGTGCCAGCAGTGCTGAGCCCATGTATAGCAATCAGCCCCAGCATTTT.

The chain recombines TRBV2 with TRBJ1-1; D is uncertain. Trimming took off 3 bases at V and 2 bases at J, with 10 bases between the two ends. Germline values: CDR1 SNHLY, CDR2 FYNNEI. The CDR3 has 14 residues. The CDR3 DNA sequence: TGTGCCAGCAGTGATGCAGGAGGAAACACTGAAGCTTTCTTT. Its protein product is CASSDAGGNTEAFF.

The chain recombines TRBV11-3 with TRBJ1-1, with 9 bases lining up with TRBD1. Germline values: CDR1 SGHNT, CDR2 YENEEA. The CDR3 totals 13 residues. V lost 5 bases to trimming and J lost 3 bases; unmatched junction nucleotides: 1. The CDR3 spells CASSRDRDTEAFF. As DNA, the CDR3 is TGTGCCAGCAGCCGGGACAGGGACACTGAAGCTTTCTTT.

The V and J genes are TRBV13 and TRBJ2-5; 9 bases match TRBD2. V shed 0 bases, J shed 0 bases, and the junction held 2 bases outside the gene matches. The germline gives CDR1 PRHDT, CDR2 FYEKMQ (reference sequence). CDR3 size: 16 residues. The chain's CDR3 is CASSLGASGDQETQYF. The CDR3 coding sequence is TGTGCCAGCAGCTTAGGGGCTAGCGGGGACCAAGAGACCCAGTACTTC.

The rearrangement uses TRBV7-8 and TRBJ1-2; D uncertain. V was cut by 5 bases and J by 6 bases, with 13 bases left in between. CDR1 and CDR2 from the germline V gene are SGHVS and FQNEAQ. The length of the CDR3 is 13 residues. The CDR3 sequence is CASSPPGRDGYTF. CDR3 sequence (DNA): TGTGCCAGCAGCCCACCTGGGAGGGATGGCTACACCTTC.

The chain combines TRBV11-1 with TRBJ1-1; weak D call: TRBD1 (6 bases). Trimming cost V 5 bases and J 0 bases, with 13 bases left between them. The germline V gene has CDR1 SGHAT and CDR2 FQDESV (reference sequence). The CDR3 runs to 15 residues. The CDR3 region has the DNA TGTGCCAGCAGCCAGGGGACGGCCATGAACACTGAAGCTTTCTTT. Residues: CASSQGTAMNTEAFF.